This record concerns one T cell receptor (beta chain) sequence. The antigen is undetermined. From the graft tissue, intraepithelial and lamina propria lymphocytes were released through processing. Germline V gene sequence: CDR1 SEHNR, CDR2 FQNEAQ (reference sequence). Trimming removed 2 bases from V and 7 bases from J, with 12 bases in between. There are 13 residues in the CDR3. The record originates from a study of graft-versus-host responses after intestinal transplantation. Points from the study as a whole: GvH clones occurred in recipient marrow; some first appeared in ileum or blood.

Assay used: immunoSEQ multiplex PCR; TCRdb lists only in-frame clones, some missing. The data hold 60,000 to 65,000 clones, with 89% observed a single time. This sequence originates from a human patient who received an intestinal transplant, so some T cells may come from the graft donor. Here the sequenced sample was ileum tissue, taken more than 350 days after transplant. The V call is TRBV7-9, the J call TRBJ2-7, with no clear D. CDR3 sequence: CASSLSPTGEQYF. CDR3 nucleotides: TGTGCCAGCAGCTTATCCCCAACCGGGGAGCAGTACTTC.